This T cell receptor beta chain was captured by sequencing in a study of T cells in Graves' hyperthyroidism and ophthalmopathy. Regarding the study as a whole: Within blood appeared most thyroid clonotypes that had expanded above 0.001. In the analysis, a 13 V-J model separated ophthalmopathy from stable hyperthyroidism.

The study excluded patients with uncontrolled infection, other autoimmune disease, pregnancy or lactation. Blood was drawn at first hyperthyroidism diagnosis, before any ophthalmopathy symptoms. The CDR3 spans 13 residues. The V and J ends lost 0 bases and 3 bases respectively, with 6 bases between them. Germline V CDR1 and CDR2: SGDLS, YYNGEE. This clonotype was seen a handful of times. Its antigen is not identified. Amplification yielded TCR beta CDR3 regions, with RNA transcripts as the source. HTBI primers were employed in a first-round RT-PCR of the TCR CDR3. TCRdb reprocessed the multiplex PCR reads via MiXCR and lists one record per CDR3 protein. The sample includes hundreds of thousands of distinct CDR3 sequences, approximately 15% seen only once; the top ten take 5.8%.

Sample: blood. The rearrangement uses TRBV9 and TRBJ1-2; D not certain. The TCR comes from a woman in her 30s with Graves' hyperthyroidism that later progressed to Graves' ophthalmopathy. This CDR3 is CASSVEKDYGYTF. The CDR3, as DNA: TGTGCCAGCAGCGTAGAAAAGGACTATGGCTACACCTTC.